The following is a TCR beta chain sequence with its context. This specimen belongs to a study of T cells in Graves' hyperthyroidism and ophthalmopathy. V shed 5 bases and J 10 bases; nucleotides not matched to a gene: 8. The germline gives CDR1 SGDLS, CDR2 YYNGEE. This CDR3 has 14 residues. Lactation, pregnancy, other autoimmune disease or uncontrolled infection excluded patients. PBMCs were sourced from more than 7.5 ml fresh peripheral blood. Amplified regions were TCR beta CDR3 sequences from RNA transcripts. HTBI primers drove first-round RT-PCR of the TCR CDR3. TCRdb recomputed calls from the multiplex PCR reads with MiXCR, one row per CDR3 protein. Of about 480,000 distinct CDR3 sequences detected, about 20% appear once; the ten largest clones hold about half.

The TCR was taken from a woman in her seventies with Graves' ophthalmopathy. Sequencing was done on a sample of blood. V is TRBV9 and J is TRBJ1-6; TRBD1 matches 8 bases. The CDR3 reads CASSWTGTDSPLHF. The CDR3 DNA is TGTGCCAGCAGTTGGACAGGGACGGACTCACCCCTCCACTTT.